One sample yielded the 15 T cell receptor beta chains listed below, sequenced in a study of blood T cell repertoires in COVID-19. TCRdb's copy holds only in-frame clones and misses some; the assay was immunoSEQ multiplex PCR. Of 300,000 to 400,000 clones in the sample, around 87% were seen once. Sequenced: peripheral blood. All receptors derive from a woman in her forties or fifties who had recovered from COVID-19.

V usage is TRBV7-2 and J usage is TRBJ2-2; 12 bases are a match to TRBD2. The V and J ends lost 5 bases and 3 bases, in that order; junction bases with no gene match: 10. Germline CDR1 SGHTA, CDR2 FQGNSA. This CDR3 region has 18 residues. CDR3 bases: TGTGCCAGCAGCGAATACCCTAGCGGGAGGGCCGACACCGGGGAGCTGTTTTTT. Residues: CASSEYPSGRADTGELFF.

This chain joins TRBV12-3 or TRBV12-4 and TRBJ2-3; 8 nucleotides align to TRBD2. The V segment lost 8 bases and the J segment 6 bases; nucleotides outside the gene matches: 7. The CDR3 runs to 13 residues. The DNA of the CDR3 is TGTGCCAGCGGACTAGCTCCATCGGATACGCAGTATTTT. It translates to CASGLAPSDTQYF.

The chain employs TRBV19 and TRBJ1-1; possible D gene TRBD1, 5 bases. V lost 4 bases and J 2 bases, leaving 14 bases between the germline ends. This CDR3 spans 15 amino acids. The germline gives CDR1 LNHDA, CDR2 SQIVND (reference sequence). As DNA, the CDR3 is TGTGCCAGTAGTACCCCCAGGGCAAGAAACACTGAAGCTTTCTTT. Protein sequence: CASSTPRARNTEAFF.

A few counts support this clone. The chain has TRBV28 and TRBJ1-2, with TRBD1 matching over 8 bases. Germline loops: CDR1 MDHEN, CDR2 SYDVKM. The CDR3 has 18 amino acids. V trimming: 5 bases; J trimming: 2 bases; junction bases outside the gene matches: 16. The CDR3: CASSGLGQGAGENYGYTF. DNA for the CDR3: TGTGCCAGCAGTGGATTGGGGCAGGGGGCTGGCGAAAACTATGGCTACACCTTC.

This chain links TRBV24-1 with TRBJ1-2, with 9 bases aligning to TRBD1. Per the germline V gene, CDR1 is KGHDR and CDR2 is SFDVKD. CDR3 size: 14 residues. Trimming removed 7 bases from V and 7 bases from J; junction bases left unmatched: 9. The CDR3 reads CATRETGGMAGYTF. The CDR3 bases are TGTGCCACCAGGGAGACAGGGGGAATGGCTGGCTACACCTTC.

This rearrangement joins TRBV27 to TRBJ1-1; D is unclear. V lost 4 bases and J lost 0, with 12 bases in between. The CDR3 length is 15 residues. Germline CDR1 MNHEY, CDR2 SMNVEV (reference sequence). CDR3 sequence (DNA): TGTGCCAGCAGTTCCGCCGGGAGGTTGAACACTGAAGCTTTCTTT. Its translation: CASSSAGRLNTEAFF.

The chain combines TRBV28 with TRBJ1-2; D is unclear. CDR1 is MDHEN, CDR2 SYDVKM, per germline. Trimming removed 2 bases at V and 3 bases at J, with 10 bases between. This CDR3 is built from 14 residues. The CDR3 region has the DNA TGTGCCAGCAGTTTAGGAGTCCTCTACTATGGCTACACCTTC. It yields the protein CASSLGVLYYGYTF.

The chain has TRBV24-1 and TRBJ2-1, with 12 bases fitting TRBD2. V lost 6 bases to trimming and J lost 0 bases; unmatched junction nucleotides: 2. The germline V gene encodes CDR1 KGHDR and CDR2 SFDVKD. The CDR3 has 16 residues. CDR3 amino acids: CATSKTSGGSYNEQFF. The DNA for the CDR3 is TGTGCCACCAGTAAGACTAGCGGGGGCTCCTACAATGAGCAGTTCTTC.

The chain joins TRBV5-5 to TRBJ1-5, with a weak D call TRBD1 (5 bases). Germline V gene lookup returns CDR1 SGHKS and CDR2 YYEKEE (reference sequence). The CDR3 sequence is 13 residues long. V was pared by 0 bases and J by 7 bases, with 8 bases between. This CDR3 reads CASSLGRGQPQHF. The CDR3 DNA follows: TGTGCCAGCAGCTTGGGTAGGGGCCAGCCCCAGCATTTT.

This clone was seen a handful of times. This CDR3 is CASSIAQGDQPQHF. The CDR3 DNA reads TGTGCCAGTAGTATAGCGCAGGGGGATCAGCCCCAGCATTTT. The J gene is TRBJ1-5, the V gene TRBV19; 7 nucleotides agree with TRBD1. Germline CDR1 and CDR2: LNHDA and SQIVND (reference sequence). V dropped 1 base and J dropped 5; count of bases not matched to a gene: 2. The CDR3 has 14 amino acids.

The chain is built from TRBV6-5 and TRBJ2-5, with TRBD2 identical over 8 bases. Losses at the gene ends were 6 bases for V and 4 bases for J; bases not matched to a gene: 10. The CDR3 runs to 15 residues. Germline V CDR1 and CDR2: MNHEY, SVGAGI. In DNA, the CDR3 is TGTGCCAGCAGCGCCTACGGGGGGGCCTCAGAGACCCAGTACTTC. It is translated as CASSAYGGASETQYF.

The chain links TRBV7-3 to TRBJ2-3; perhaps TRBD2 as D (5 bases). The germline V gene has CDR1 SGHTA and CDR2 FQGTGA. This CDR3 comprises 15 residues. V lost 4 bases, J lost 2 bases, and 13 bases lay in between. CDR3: CASSYTPGVTDTQYF. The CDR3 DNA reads TGTGCCAGCAGCTATACCCCCGGGGTCACAGATACGCAGTATTTT.

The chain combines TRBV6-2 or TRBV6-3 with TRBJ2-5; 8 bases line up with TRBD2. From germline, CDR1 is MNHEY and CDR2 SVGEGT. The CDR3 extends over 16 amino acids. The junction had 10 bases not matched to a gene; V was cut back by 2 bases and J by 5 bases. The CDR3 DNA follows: TGTGCCAGCAGTTACGGGCGGGGGGCCGATGGGGAGACCCAGTACTTC. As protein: CASSYGRGADGETQYF.

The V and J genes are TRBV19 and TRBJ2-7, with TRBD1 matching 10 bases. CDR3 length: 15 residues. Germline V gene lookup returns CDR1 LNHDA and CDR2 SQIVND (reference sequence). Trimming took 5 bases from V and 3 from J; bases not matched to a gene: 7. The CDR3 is CASSGRQGANYEQYF. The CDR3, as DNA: TGTGCCAGTAGTGGACGACAGGGGGCGAACTACGAGCAGTACTTC.

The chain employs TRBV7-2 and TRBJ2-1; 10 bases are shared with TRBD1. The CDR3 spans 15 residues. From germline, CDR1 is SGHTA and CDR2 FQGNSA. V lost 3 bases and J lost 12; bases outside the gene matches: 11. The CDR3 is CASSFRDRGSVGQFF. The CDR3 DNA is TGTGCCAGCAGCTTCCGGGACAGGGGCTCTGTTGGGCAGTTCTTC.